This TCR beta chain was sequenced in a study of early T cells in non-severe SARS-CoV-2 infection (dated by TCRdb to the early 2020s). Study-level background: TCR sequencing used bulk RNA from unsorted whole blood, so alpha and beta chains could not be paired. Overall study results and their limits: VDJdb matching was skewed toward anti-spike CD8 responses and likely underestimated virus-specific expansions, missing private and CD4 specificities.

The library was obtained by 5' RACE. Sequenced using a NextSeq 500. The TCR library protocol attached unique molecular identifiers to individual cDNA molecules to correct for sequencing error and PCR bias. Sequencing covered both TCR alpha and beta chains, and within each sample the abundances of alpha and beta sequences were tightly co-correlated. Concerning the study's data processing: Decombinator V4 was used to perform V gene, J gene and CDR3 annotation of TCR sequences. TCRs were defined as expanded if a significant change between any two time points was detected under a Poisson model with p below 0.0001. TCR abundances were normalised to the total number of TCRs sequenced in each sample and reported as counts per million. MAIT TCRs were defined by TRAV1-2 paired with TRAJ12, TRAJ20 or TRAJ33, and iNKT TCRs by TRAV10 paired with TRAJ18. A search of VDJdb, accessed on 1 November 2021, was run for TCRs annotated to CMV, EBV and SARS-CoV-2, with TCRs annotated for multiple antigens excluded. TCRdb cleaned the public reads at Q25 with fastp, built clones with MiXCR and kept in-frame beta chains. One record per CDR3 amino acid sequence lists the most common genes and DNA. The V and J calls and clone size come from TCRdb's table, not from the authors' own analysis. A total of some 61,000 distinct CDR3 sequences appear in this sample, roughly a tenth of them only once. Jointly, the top ten make up under 25% of the sample.

From a lookup of the germline V gene (reference sequence), CDR1 and CDR2 are LNHDA and SQIVND. CDR3 length: 12 amino acids, cysteine to phenylalanine. The CDR3 DNA has 36 bases and is translated from base 1. V drops 7 bases and J drops 7 bases, leaving 10 bases in between. This clonotype was detected a few times. No cognate antigen has been identified for it. Base qualities are not at hand, and no much larger clone is one base apart. This was a case-control study nested in a cohort of healthcare workers in London, UK, who had nasopharyngeal swab PCR tests and blood samples taken every week. Healthcare workers were recruited during the week of the UK lockdown, between 23 and 31 March 2020, and followed weekly for up to roughly 15 weeks.

The sample taken for sequencing was whole blood. This receptor was identified in an adult who was a healthcare worker with PCR-confirmed SARS-CoV-2 infection or an uninfected control (not recorded which). The chain employs TRBV19 and TRBJ2-2, with no confidently assigned D gene. The DNA sequence follows: TGTGCCAGTACCTCAGACGGCGGGGAGCTGTTTTTT. Translated, it gives CASTSDGGELFF.